These 16 T cell receptor beta chains share one sample of origin, sequenced in a study of T cells in Graves' hyperthyroidism and ophthalmopathy. Authors of the study amplified TCR beta CDR3 regions from RNA transcripts. First-round RT-PCR with HTBI primers amplified the TCR CDR3 region. Via MiXCR, TCRdb re-called the multiplex PCR reads, giving one row per CDR3 protein. The sample comprises about 290,000 distinct CDR3 sequences, around 16% of which are singletons, and around 33% rests with the top ten. The sample taken for sequencing was blood. These receptor sequences come from a man aged 30 to 39 with Graves' hyperthyroidism.

J is TRBJ1-1 and V is TRBV12-3 or TRBV12-4; D gene ambiguous. Trimming pared 6 bases from V and 4 bases from J, leaving 15 bases between. This CDR3 spans 14 amino acids. CDR3 region: CASSPGLGGTEAFF. The CDR3, as DNA: TGTGCCAGCAGCCCTGGGTTAGGTGGCACTGAAGCTTTCTTT.

This clonotype was detected many times. CDR3 sequence (DNA): TGTGCCAGCGCGCGGGATAACACCGGGGAGCTGTTTTTT. Translated, it gives CASARDNTGELFF. The rearrangement joins TRBV3-1 to TRBJ2-2, with D possibly matching TRBD2 (6 bases). Trimming took 8 bases from V and 2 from J, leaving 9 bases between them. Per the germline V gene, CDR1 is LGHDT and CDR2 is YNNKEL (reference sequence). CDR3 length: 13 amino acids.

The rearrangement joins TRBV18 to TRBJ1-2, with 7 bases aligning to TRBD1. CDR3 length: 13 amino acids. With 3 bases clipped from V and 6 bases from J, the junction kept 4 bases outside the gene matches. The V gene's germline CDR1 is KGHSH and CDR2 LQKENI. This CDR3 is CASSPGTDNGYTF. For the CDR3, the DNA is TGTGCCAGCTCACCGGGGACAGACAATGGCTACACCTTC.

In its sample, this clonotype was seen many times. This chain uses TRBV27 with TRBJ2-7, with D uncertain. Trimming pared 2 bases from V and 2 bases from J, leaving 13 bases between. CDR1 and CDR2 (germline): MNHEY, SMNVEV (reference sequence). This CDR3 has 15 amino acids. In DNA, the CDR3 is TGTGCCAGCAGTTTAAGAGGATTCCCCCCCTACGAGCAGTACTTC. Translation gives CASSLRGFPPYEQYF.

This clonotype was recorded a few times. The chain has TRBV18 and TRBJ2-2; D not certain. Per the germline V gene, CDR1 is KGHSH and CDR2 is LQKENI. The CDR3 has 13 residues. Trimming pared 3 bases from V and 5 bases from J, leaving 7 bases between. The CDR3 sequence: CASSPIGTGELFF. Here the CDR3 DNA reads TGTGCCAGCTCACCGATCGGGACCGGGGAGCTGTTTTTT.

This clonotype was seen ten or more times. The J gene is TRBJ2-1, the V gene TRBV2; either TRBD1 or TRBD2 may fit D (5 bases each). Germline V gene sequence: CDR1 SNHLY, CDR2 FYNNEI. The CDR3 is 14 residues long. Trimming cost V 6 bases and J 6 bases, with 15 bases left between them. The CDR3 loop is CASREPGPINEQFF. CDR3 sequence (DNA): TGTGCCAGCAGGGAACCGGGACCAATCAATGAGCAGTTCTTC.

In its sample, this clonotype was seen a few times. The rearrangement uses TRBV9 and TRBJ2-1; 13 bases match TRBD2. The CDR3 loop spans 18 amino acids. Germline CDR1 is SGDLS and CDR2 is YYNGEE. The ends lost 4 bases at V and 0 bases at J; junction bases unmatched: 7. The CDR3 loop is CASSTGLAGLSSYNEQFF. In nucleotides, the CDR3 is TGTGCCAGCAGCACGGGACTAGCGGGGCTGAGCTCCTACAATGAGCAGTTCTTC.

A few counts support this clonotype. J is TRBJ1-3 and V is TRBV19; D is undetermined. V was pared by 3 bases and J by 0 bases, with 9 bases between. The CDR3 has 15 amino acids. Germline V gene data show CDR1 as LNHDA and CDR2 as SQIVND (reference sequence). The CDR3 nucleotides read TGTGCCAGTAGTATCGGGCGGAGCTCTGGAAACACCATATATTTT. The encoded protein is CASSIGRSSGNTIYF.

The V call is TRBV20-1, the J call TRBJ2-7; TRBD2 agrees at 8 bases. CDR3 size: 12 residues. From germline, CDR1 is DFQATT and CDR2 SNEGSKA (reference sequence). After removal of 7 bases from V and 4 bases from J, the junction contained 6 bases not matched to a gene. The DNA for the CDR3 is TGCAGTGTGATGGGCGGGAGGTACGAGCAGTACTTC. This sequence encodes CSVMGGRYEQYF.

In its sample, this clonotype was seen a few times. A junction boundary mismatches the germline segment, possibly from a read error. This chain joins TRBV6-1 and TRBJ2-6, with a tentative D call TRBD1 (5 bases). Per the germline V gene, CDR1 is MNHNS and CDR2 is SASEGT. The CDR3 sequence is 15 residues long. The DNA for the CDR3 is TGTGCCAGCAGTCAGACTGGGTCTGGGGCCAACGTTCTGACTTTC. It translates to CASSQTGSGANVLTF.

Ten or more counts support this clonotype. V usage is TRBV6-1 and J usage is TRBJ2-7; weak D call: TRBD2 (6 bases). CDR1 and CDR2 (germline): MNHNS, SASEGT. The CDR3 contains 13 residues. Deletions cut 5 bases from V and 4 bases from J, with 12 bases between. The CDR3 protein is CASSPGVWYEQYF. CDR3 bases: TGTGCCAGCAGTCCGGGGGTCTGGTACGAGCAGTACTTC.

This clonotype has just a few counts. V and J are TRBV20-1 and TRBJ1-1, with 7 bases that match TRBD1. The V gene's germline CDR1 is DFQATT and CDR2 SNEGSKA (reference sequence). The J segment lost 1 base and the V segment lost 4 bases, leaving 6 bases of the junction unmatched. CDR3 length: 14 residues. The CDR3: CSATPRTGNTEAFF. Written as DNA, the CDR3 is TGCAGTGCTACCCCTAGGACAGGGAACACTGAAGCTTTCTTT.

Ten or more counts support this clonotype. The rearrangement links TRBV12-3 or TRBV12-4 to TRBJ2-5; D is unresolved. The CDR3 length is 13 residues. The V and J ends lost 2 bases and 5 bases respectively, with 9 bases between them. CDR3 in DNA: TGTGCCAGCAGTTTATGGGATTCGGAGACCCAGTACTTC. Encoded protein: CASSLWDSETQYF.

A few counts support this clonotype. The chain recombines TRBV6-1 with TRBJ2-3; 7 bases are a match to TRBD2. CDR3 length: 15 residues. V was clipped by 8 bases and J by 2 bases; unmatched bases: 10. CDR1 and CDR2 from the germline V gene are MNHNS and SASEGT. DNA of the CDR3: TGTGCCAGCGGAAAAACTAGCGAGAACACAGATACGCAGTATTTT. This gives the protein CASGKTSENTDTQYF.

The chain has TRBV19 and TRBJ2-1; 12 nucleotides match TRBD2. V trimming: 4 bases; J trimming: 9 bases; junction bases outside the gene matches: 7. CDR3 length equals 15 residues. CDR1 and CDR2 from the germline V gene are LNHDA and SQIVND (reference sequence). CDR3 sequence reads: CASSTGASGGVEQFF. In nucleotides, the CDR3 is TGTGCCAGTAGTACGGGGGCTAGCGGGGGGGTTGAGCAGTTCTTC.

This clonotype was observed many times. The rearrangement uses TRBV11-3 and TRBJ2-3; 7 bases map to TRBD2. From germline, CDR1 is SGHNT and CDR2 YENEEA. The CDR3 loop spans 15 amino acids. J gave up 3 bases and V 4 bases, and 7 bases lay outside the gene matches. The CDR3 reads CASSSRDYPTDTQYF. For the CDR3, the DNA is TGTGCCAGCAGCTCCCGGGACTACCCTACAGATACGCAGTATTTT.